The 25 T cell receptor beta chains presented below share a single source sample, sequenced in a study of radiotherapy plus CTLA-4 blockade in lung cancer. The assay was immunoSEQ multiplex PCR, and TCRdb's table has in-frame clones only and misses some. The sample has fewer than 140,000 clones, around 85% seen once. This sample comprised peripheral blood, obtained from a patient treated with radiotherapy plus ipilimumab. These receptors originate from a human donor with non-small cell lung cancer that progressed on radiotherapy plus ipilimumab. Some clones in this sample may be carry-over from other donors' samples.

The chain links TRBV7-2 to TRBJ1-1; D gene uncertain. Trimming removed 3 bases at V and 8 bases at J, with 19 bases between. CDR3 size: 15 residues. Germline values: CDR1 SGHTA, CDR2 FQGNSA. The CDR3 loop is CASSLDYRAAREAFF. In DNA, the CDR3 is TGTGCCAGCAGCTTGGATTATCGGGCAGCCCGAGAAGCTTTCTTT. Full variable domain (rest looked up from reference TRBV7-2 and TRBJ1-1): GAGVSQSPSNKVTEKGKDVELRCDPISGHTALYWYRQSLGQGLEFLIYFQGNSAPDKSGLPSDRFSAERTGGSVSTLTIQRTQQEDSAVYLCASSLDYRAAREAFFGQGTRLTVV.

The chain joins TRBV5-6 to TRBJ2-5; D is unresolved. Germline V lookup: CDR1 SGHDT, CDR2 YYEEEE. Trimming shortened V by 0 bases and J by 2 bases, and 8 bases separated the two germline ends. This CDR3 is 14 amino acids long. The CDR3 DNA reads TGTGCCAGCAGCTTGGGCAGTACTCAAGAGACCCAGTACTTC. It codes for CASSLGSTQETQYF.

The gene calls are TRBV11-1 and TRBJ2-1; a possible D gene is TRBD1 (6 bases). Germline loops: CDR1 SGHAT, CDR2 FQDESV (reference sequence). The CDR3 contains 12 residues. Trimming pared 5 bases from V and 14 bases from J, leaving 16 bases between. The CDR3 DNA sequence: TGTGCCAGCAGCCCCTCCGGCAGGGGTGAGTTCTTC. It is translated as CASSPSGRGEFF. The full variable domain, with the rest looked up from reference TRBV11-1 and TRBJ2-1, is EAEVAQSPRYKITEKSQAVAFWCDPISGHATLYWYRQILGQGPELLVQFQDESVVDDSQLPKDRFSAERLKGVDSTLKIQPAELGDSAMYLCASSPSGRGEFFGPGTRLTVL.

J is TRBJ1-4 and V is TRBV6-5, with 8 bases that match TRBD1. Losses at the gene ends were 5 bases for V and 3 bases for J; bases not matched to a gene: 5. CDR1 is MNHEY and CDR2 is SVGAGI in the germline V gene. The CDR3 covers 15 residues. The DNA of the CDR3 is TGTGCCAGCAGTCTCAGGGGGCGGGCTAATGAAAAACTGTTTTTT. The encoded protein is CASSLRGRANEKLFF.

This rearrangement joins TRBV5-1 to TRBJ2-5; 10 bases are shared with TRBD1. Germline-derived CDR1 and CDR2 are SGHRS and YFSETQ. V lost 4 bases and J lost 3; bases outside the gene matches: 3. This CDR3 comprises 14 residues. The chain's CDR3 is CASSQDRGEETQYF. The CDR3 nucleotides read TGCGCCAGCAGCCAGGACAGGGGGGAAGAGACCCAGTACTTC.

The rearrangement joins TRBV9 to TRBJ2-2, with D perhaps given as TRBD1 or TRBD2 (5 bases each). The V end was cut by 3 bases, the J end by 0 bases, with 18 bases between. The V gene's germline CDR1 is SGDLS and CDR2 YYNGEE. The CDR3 extends over 18 amino acids. CDR3 coding DNA: TGTGCCAGCAGCGCCTTCATCCGGGACGCGTCGAACACCGGGGAGCTGTTTTTT. Its translation: CASSAFIRDASNTGELFF. The complete variable domain, with remaining parts taken from reference TRBV9 and TRBJ2-2, reads DSGVTQTPKHLITATGQRVTLRCSPRSGDLSVYWYQQSLDQGLQFLIQYYNGEERAKGNILERFSAQQFPDLHSELNLSSLELGDSALYFCASSAFIRDASNTGELFFGEGSRLTVL.

The V gene is TRBV18, the J gene TRBJ2-1; tentatively, D is TRBD2 (5 bases). Between the trimmed V and J ends, which lost 0 bases and 1 base, there was a span of 7 bases. Germline CDR1 is KGHSH and CDR2 is LQKENI. This CDR3 contains 15 residues. The DNA for the CDR3 is TGTGCCAGCTCACCACCGGGAGTATCCTACAATGAGCAGTTCTTC. This translates into CASSPPGVSYNEQFF.

Only a few counts were recorded for this clone. The J gene is TRBJ1-2, the V gene TRBV10-3; TRBD1 aligns across 7 bases. From germline, CDR1 is ENHRY and CDR2 SYGVKD. V lost 4 bases, J lost 6 bases, and 11 bases stayed unmatched. The CDR3 spans 15 residues. The CDR3 nucleotides are TGTGCCATCAGTGGATCGACAGGGACAGTGGATGGCTACACCTTC. As protein: CAISGSTGTVDGYTF.

The rearrangement links TRBV5-1 to TRBJ1-4, with 10 nucleotides matching TRBD1. There are 16 residues in the CDR3. Looked up from germline, CDR1 is SGHRS and CDR2 is YFSETQ. V was clipped by 0 bases and J by 6 bases; unmatched bases: 5. DNA for the CDR3: TGCGCCAGCAGCTTGGGATCCGGGACAGGGGATGAAAAACTGTTTTTT. Translated, it gives CASSLGSGTGDEKLFF.

The chain combines TRBV10-2 with TRBJ2-5, with TRBD1 identical over 9 bases. The end of the DNA aligns better with TRBJ2-7, so the J call may be wrong. The germline CDR1 and CDR2 sequences are WSHSY and SAAADI. The CDR3 spans 15 residues. CDR3: CASSSSGTGYYEQYF. CDR3 coding DNA: TGCGCCAGCAGTAGCTCGGGGACAGGGTACTACGAGCAGTACTTC.

The chain has TRBV20-1 and TRBJ2-7; D gene uncertain. The CDR3 covers 11 residues. Trimming pared 5 bases from V and 3 bases from J, leaving 8 bases between. Germline assignment: CDR1 DFQATT and CDR2 SNEGSKA (reference sequence). As DNA, the CDR3 is TGCAGTGCTTCGGGCCTCTACGAGCAGTACTTC. Translation: CSASGLYEQYF.

In this sample, this clone turned up a few times. The CDR3 loop is CASGIGELFF. DNA for the CDR3: TGTGCTAGCGGTATTGGGGAGCTGTTTTTT. The rearrangement uses TRBV12-5 and TRBJ2-2; D is ambiguous. With 9 bases removed from V and 8 bases from J, the gap between germline ends came to 7 bases. The CDR3 has 10 residues. Germline CDR1 and CDR2: LGHNT and FRNRAP. Combining the CDR3 with reference TRBV12-5 and TRBJ2-2 gives the whole variable domain DARVTQTPRHKVTEMGQEVTMRCQPILGHNTVFWYRQTMMQGLELLAYFRNRAPLDDSGMPKDRFSAEMPDATLATLKIQPSEPRDSAVYFCASGIGELFFGEGSRLTVL.

V usage is TRBV15 and J usage is TRBJ2-7; D remains ambiguous. The V gene lost 5 bases and the J gene lost 2 bases, with 13 bases spanning the gap. Germline V lookup: CDR1 LNHNV, CDR2 YYDKDF (reference sequence). The CDR3 has 14 residues. The DNA for the CDR3 is TGTGCCACCAGCCATCGGACCGCCACCTACGAGCAGTACTTC. Translated: CATSHRTATYEQYF.

This sequence joins TRBV4-3 and TRBJ1-2; D is possibly TRBD1 (5 bases). The ends were cut back, 4 bases at V and 6 bases at J, with 15 bases in the middle. This CDR3 contains 14 residues. Germline V gene data show CDR1 as LGHNA and CDR2 as YSLEER. The CDR3 bases are TGCGCCAGCAGCCCGGGCGTACCGACAGATGGCTACACCTTC. Its translation is CASSPGVPTDGYTF.

In nucleotides, the CDR3 is TGTGCCAGCTCATCCGGACAGGTAGCCGAAGCTTTCTTT. It is translated as CASSSGQVAEAFF. V and J are TRBV18 and TRBJ1-1, with TRBD1 matching 7 bases. The CDR3 consists of 13 residues. Germline V gives CDR1 KGHSH, CDR2 LQKENI. Trimming removed 5 bases from V and 8 bases from J; junction bases left unmatched: 8.

The chain links TRBV2 to TRBJ2-7; 7 positions agree with TRBD1. This CDR3 comprises 13 residues. Per germline, CDR1 SNHLY and CDR2 FYNNEI. V was pared by 4 bases and J by 5 bases, with 5 bases of the junction left unmatched. The CDR3 DNA sequence: TGTGCCAGCAGTGTGATTGGGACAGACGAGCAGTACTTC. Its protein product is CASSVIGTDEQYF.

V gene TRBV7-9 combines with J gene TRBJ2-3; unclear D gene. The germline V gene encodes CDR1 SEHNR and CDR2 FQNEAQ (reference sequence). The CDR3 runs to 10 residues. With 2 bases removed from V and 14 bases from J, the gap between germline ends came to 8 bases. CDR3 residues: CASSLSEPYF. The CDR3 coding sequence is TGTGCCAGCAGCTTAAGCGAGCCGTATTTT.

The chain carries TRBV2 and TRBJ1-2, with D maybe TRBD1 (6 bases). Germline-derived CDR1 and CDR2 are SNHLY and FYNNEI. This CDR3 has 16 residues. Trimming left V 4 bases short and J 3 bases short, with 18 bases between. The CDR3 bases are TGTGCCAGCAGTGGTGGTTTGGGGGCCAGGGACTATGGCTACACCTTC. Protein product: CASSGGLGARDYGYTF.

This clone was observed a single time. The chain combines TRBV30 with TRBJ1-2, with a tentative D call TRBD1 (5 bases). The length of the CDR3 is 15 residues. The V gene's germline CDR1 is GTSNPN and CDR2 SVGIG (reference sequence). V dropped 1 base and J dropped 3 bases, with 15 bases sitting between them. The CDR3 spells CAWSGGNRGYYGYTF. CDR3 coding DNA: TGTGCCTGGAGTGGAGGAAACCGGGGCTACTATGGCTACACCTTC.

CDR3 sequence: CASSLNPYEQYF. The CDR3 DNA follows: TGTGCCAGCAGCTTAAACCCCTACGAGCAGTACTTC. The genes are TRBV7-9 and TRBJ2-7; D is ambiguous. CDR1 and CDR2 from the germline V gene are SEHNR and FQNEAQ (reference sequence). The CDR3 covers 12 residues. Deletions cut 2 bases from V and 2 bases from J, with 4 bases between.

CDR3 sequence reads: CASSSRDRVGIQYF. The CDR3 DNA reads TGTGCCAGCAGCTCCCGGGACAGGGTCGGCATTCAGTACTTC. This chain connects TRBV7-9 to TRBJ2-4; TRBD1 aligns across 9 bases. The CDR3 has 14 residues. Trimming at V came to 4 bases and at J to 9 bases, leaving 7 bases not matched to a gene. Germline V gene data show CDR1 as SEHNR and CDR2 as FQNEAQ (reference sequence).

CDR3 nucleotides: TGTGCCAGCAGTTCTCGACAGGAGCAGTTCTTC. This translates into CASSSRQEQFF. This rearrangement joins TRBV5-8 to TRBJ2-1, with D possibly being TRBD1 (5 bases). V was trimmed by 5 bases and J by 10 bases, leaving 10 bases between them. The CDR3 totals 11 residues. CDR1 and CDR2 from the germline V gene are SGHTS and YDEGEE.

The rearrangement joins TRBV7-9 to TRBJ1-1; a possible D gene is TRBD1 (5 bases). Trimming cost V 3 bases and J 0 bases, with 8 bases left between them. CDR3 length: 14 amino acids. Looked up from germline, CDR1 is SEHNR and CDR2 is FQNEAQ (reference sequence). CDR3 bases: TGTGCCAGCAGCTTCGACAGCATGAACACTGAAGCTTTCTTT. Amino acids: CASSFDSMNTEAFF.

V gene TRBV11-2 combines with J gene TRBJ1-5, with a tentative D call TRBD1 (6 bases). CDR1 SGHAT and CDR2 FQNNGV come from the germline V gene. The CDR3 consists of 15 residues. Deletions cut 3 bases from V and 6 bases from J, with 15 bases between. The CDR3 nucleotides are TGTGCCAGCAGCTTCCCCAGGCAGGGGAGTCAGCCCCAGCATTTT. It codes for CASSFPRQGSQPQHF.

The chain couples TRBV5-1 to TRBJ2-5; no clear D gene. This CDR3 is built from 11 residues. Per germline, CDR1 SGHRS and CDR2 YFSETQ. Deletions cut 3 bases from V and 1 base from J, with 1 base between. CDR3 residues: CASSSQETQYF. The CDR3 nucleotides read TGCGCCAGCAGCTCCCAAGAGACCCAGTACTTC.